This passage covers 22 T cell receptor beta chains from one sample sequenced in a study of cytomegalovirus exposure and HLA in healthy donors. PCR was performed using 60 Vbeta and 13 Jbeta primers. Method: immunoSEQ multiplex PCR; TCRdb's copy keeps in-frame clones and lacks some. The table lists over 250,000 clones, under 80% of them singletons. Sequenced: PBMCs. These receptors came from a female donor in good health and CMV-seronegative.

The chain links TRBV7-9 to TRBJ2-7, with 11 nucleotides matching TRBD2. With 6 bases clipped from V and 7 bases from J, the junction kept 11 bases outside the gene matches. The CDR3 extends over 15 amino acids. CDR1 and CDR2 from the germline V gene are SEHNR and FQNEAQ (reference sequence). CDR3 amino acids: CASRLWGTSGGEQYF. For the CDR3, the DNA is TGTGCCAGCAGATTATGGGGGACTAGCGGTGGGGAGCAGTACTTC.

The CDR3: CASSDGRTQYF. Here the CDR3 DNA reads TGTGCCAGCAGTGATGGGAGGACCCAGTACTTC. The chain recombines TRBV28 with TRBJ2-5; a possible D gene is TRBD2 (5 bases). Per the germline V gene, CDR1 is MDHEN and CDR2 is SYDVKM. V lost 5 bases, J lost 7 bases, and 8 bases lay in between. The CDR3 covers 11 residues.

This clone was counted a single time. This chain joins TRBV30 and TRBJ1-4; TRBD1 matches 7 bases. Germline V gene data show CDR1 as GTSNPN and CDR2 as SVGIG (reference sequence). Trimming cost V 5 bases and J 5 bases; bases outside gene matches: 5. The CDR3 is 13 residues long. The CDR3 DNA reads TGTGCCTGGCAGACAGGGAAGAATGAAAAACTGTTTTTT. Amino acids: CAWQTGKNEKLFF.

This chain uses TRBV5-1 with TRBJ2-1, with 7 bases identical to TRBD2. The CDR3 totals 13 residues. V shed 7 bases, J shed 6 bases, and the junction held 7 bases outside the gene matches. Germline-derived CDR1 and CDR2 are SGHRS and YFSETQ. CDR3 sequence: CASLGLVSNEQFF. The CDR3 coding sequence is TGCGCCAGCCTAGGACTAGTATCCAATGAGCAGTTCTTC.

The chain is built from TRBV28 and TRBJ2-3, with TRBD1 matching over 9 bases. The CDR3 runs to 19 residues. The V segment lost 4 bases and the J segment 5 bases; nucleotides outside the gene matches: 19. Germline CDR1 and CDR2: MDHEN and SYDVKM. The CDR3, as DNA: TGTGCCAGCAGTTCCTTCACGGGACAGGGAGTTACGATAGAAGATACGCAGTATTTT. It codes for CASSSFTGQGVTIEDTQYF. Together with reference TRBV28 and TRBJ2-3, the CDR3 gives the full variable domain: DVKVTQSSRYLVKRTGEKVFLECVQDMDHENMFWYRQDPGLGLRLIYFSYDVKMKEKGDIPEGYSVSREKKERFSLILESASTNQTSMYLCASSSFTGQGVTIEDTQYFGPGTRLTVL.

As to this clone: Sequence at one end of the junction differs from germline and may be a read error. The CDR3 sequence: CASSLAGGHYNAQFF. CDR3 DNA sequence: TGTGCCAGCAGCTTAGCGGGCGGACACTACAATGCGCAGTTCTTC. The V call is TRBV7-8, the J call TRBJ2-1, with D perhaps matching TRBD1 (5 bases). CDR1 SGHVS and CDR2 FQNEAQ come from the germline V gene. CDR3 length equals 15 residues.

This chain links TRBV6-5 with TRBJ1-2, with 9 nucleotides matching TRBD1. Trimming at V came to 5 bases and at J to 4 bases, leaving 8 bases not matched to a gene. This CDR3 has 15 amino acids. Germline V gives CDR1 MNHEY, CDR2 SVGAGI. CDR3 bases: TGTGCCAGCAGTACCACCGGGACAGGGATCTATGGCTACACCTTC. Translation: CASSTTGTGIYGYTF.

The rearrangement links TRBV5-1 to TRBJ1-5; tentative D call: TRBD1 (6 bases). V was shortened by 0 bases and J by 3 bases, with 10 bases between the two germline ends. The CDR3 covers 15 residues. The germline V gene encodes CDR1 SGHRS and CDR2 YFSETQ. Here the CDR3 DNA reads TGCGCCAGCAGCTTGGAGGGGGACACCAATCAGCCCCAGCATTTT. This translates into CASSLEGDTNQPQHF.

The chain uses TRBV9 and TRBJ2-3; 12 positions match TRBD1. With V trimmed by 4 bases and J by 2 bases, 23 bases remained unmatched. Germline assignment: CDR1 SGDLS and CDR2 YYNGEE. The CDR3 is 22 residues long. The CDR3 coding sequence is TGTGCCAGCAGCCGGGGGGTCGTCACCGGGACAGGGGGCCGCAGAATCACAGATACGCAGTATTTT. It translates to CASSRGVVTGTGGRRITDTQYF.

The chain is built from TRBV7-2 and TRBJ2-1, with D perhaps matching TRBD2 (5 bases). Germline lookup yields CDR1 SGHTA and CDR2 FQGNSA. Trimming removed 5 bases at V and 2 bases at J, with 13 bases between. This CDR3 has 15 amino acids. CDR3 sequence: CASSASGLAYNEQFF. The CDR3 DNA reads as TGTGCCAGCAGCGCCAGCGGCCTGGCCTACAATGAGCAGTTCTTC.

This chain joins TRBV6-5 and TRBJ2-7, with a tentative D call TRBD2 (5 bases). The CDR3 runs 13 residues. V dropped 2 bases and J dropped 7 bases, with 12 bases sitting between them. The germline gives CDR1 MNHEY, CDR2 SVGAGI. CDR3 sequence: CASSYALPGEQYF. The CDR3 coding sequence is TGTGCCAGCAGTTACGCGTTGCCGGGGGAGCAGTACTTC.

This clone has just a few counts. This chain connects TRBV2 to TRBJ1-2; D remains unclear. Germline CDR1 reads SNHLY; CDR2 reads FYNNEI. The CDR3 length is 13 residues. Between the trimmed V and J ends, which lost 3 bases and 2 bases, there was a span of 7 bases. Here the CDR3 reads CASSENGNYGYTF. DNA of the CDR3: TGTGCCAGCAGTGAGAACGGGAACTATGGCTACACCTTC.

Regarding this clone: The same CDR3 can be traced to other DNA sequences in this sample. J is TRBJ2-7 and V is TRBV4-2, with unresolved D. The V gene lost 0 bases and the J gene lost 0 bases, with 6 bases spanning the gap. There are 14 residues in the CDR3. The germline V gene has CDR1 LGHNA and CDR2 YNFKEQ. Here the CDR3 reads CASSQDGGSYEQYF. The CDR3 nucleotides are TGTGCCAGCAGCCAAGACGGCGGCTCCTACGAGCAGTACTTC.

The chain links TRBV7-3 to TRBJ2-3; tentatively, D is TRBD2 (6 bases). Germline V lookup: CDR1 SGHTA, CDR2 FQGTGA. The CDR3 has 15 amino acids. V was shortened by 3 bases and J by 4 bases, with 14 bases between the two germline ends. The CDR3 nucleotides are TGTGCCAGCAGCTTTCTTTACGGGAGCCCAGATACGCAGTATTTT. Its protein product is CASSFLYGSPDTQYF.

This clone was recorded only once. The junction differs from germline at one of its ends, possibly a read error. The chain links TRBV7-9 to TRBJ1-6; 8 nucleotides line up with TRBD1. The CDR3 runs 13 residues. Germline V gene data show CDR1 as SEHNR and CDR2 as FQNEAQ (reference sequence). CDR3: CSSYRGDSSPLHF. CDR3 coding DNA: TGTTCCAGCTACAGGGGGGATTCTTCACCCCTCCACTTT. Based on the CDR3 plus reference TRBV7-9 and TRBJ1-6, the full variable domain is DTGVSQNPRHKITKRGQNVTFRCDPISEHNRLYWYRQTLGQGPEFLTYFQNEAQLEKSRLLSDRFSAERPKGSFSTLEIQRTEQGDSAMYLCSSYRGDSSPLHFGNGTRLTVT.

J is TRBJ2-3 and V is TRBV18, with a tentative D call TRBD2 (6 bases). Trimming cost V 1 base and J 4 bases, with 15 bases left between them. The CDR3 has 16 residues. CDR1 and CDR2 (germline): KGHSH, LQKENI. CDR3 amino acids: CASSPQSSANPDTQYF. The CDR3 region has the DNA TGTGCCAGCTCACCACAATCTAGCGCAAACCCAGATACGCAGTATTTT.

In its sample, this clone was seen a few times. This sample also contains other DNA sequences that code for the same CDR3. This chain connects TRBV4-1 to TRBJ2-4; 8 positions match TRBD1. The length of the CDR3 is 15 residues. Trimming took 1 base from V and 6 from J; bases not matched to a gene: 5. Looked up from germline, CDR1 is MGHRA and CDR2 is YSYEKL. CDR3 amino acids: CASSQVAGGTNIQYF. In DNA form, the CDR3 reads TGCGCCAGCAGCCAAGTTGCAGGGGGCACAAACATTCAGTACTTC.

The CDR3 bases are TGTGCCAGCAGTCTACAGGGCGCACGGCAGTTCTTC. Protein: CASSLQGARQFF. The V call is TRBV14, the J call TRBJ2-1, with D perhaps matching TRBD1 (6 bases). There are 12 residues in the CDR3. Germline CDR1 and CDR2: SGHDN and FVKESK. Trimming shortened V by 6 bases and J by 12 bases, and 15 bases separated the two germline ends.

The CDR3 region is CASSPQGATSYEQYF. The CDR3 DNA is TGTGCCAGCAGTCCACAGGGGGCTACTAGCTACGAGCAGTACTTC. The chain has TRBV6-1 and TRBJ2-7, with TRBD1 matching 9 bases. The trim removed 5 bases at V and 3 bases at J, leaving 8 bases unmatched. CDR3 length equals 15 residues. Per germline, CDR1 MNHNS and CDR2 SASEGT.

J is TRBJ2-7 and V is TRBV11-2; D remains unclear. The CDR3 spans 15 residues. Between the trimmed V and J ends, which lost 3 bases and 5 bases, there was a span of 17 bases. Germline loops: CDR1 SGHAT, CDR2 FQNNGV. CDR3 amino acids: CASSFFLTPDNEQYF. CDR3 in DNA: TGTGCCAGCAGCTTCTTTCTAACCCCCGACAACGAGCAGTACTTC. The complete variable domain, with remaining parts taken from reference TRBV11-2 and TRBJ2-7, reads EAGVAQSPRYKIIEKRQSVAFWCNPISGHATLYWYQQILGQGPKLLIQFQNNGVVDDSQLPKDRFSAERLKGVDSTLKIQPAKLEDSAVYLCASSFFLTPDNEQYFGPGTRLTVT.

CDR3 bases: TGTGCCAGCAGCCTGATGGGGGGCTACGAGCAGTACTTC. It translates to CASSLMGGYEQYF. The gene calls are TRBV2 and TRBJ2-7, with D possibly being TRBD2 (6 bases). The CDR3 runs to 13 residues. Germline CDR1 is SNHLY and CDR2 is FYNNEI. The V end was cut by 6 bases, the J end by 3 bases, with 12 bases between.

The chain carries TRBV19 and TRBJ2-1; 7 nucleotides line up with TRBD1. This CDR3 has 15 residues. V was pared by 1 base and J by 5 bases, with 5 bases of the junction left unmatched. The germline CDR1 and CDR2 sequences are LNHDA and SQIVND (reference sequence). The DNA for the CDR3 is TGTGCCAGTAGTATAGGGGGACAGTCAAACAATGAGCAGTTCTTC. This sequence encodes CASSIGGQSNNEQFF. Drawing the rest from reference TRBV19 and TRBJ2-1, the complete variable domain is DGGITQSPKYLFRKEGQNVTLSCEQNLNHDAMYWYRQDPGQGLRLIYYSQIVNDFQKGDIAEGYSVSREKKESFPLTVTSAQKNPTAFYLCASSIGGQSNNEQFFGPGTRLTVL.